These 31 T cell receptor beta chains share one sample of origin, sequenced in a study of shared clonotypes between healthy human individuals. Produced via immunoSEQ multiplex PCR; TCRdb's table is partial and in-frame only. This sample yields about 1.5 million clones, of which 95% to 97% are seen a single time; over 1% belongs to the top ten. Material for sequencing was naive CD4+ T cells sorted from blood. The subset was: CD45RA+ positively selected. All receptors derive from a man aged 30 to 45 in good health.

This rearrangement joins TRBV4-3 to TRBJ2-3, with 10 bases identical to TRBD1. CDR3 size: 19 residues. J gave up 1 base and V 1 base, and 11 bases lay outside the gene matches. CDR1 LGHNA and CDR2 YSLEER come from the germline V gene. The chain's CDR3 is CASSQGTGQGLLGTDTQYF. For the CDR3, the DNA is TGCGCCAGCAGCCAAGGCACGGGACAGGGGCTGCTTGGCACAGATACGCAGTATTTT.

This chain uses TRBV5-1 with TRBJ2-7, with D perhaps matching TRBD1 (5 bases). CDR1 and CDR2 from the germline V gene are SGHRS and YFSETQ. The ends were cut back, 7 bases at V and 0 bases at J, with 20 bases in the middle. CDR3 length equals 16 residues. The chain's CDR3 is CASLLPGSESSYEQYF. CDR3 nucleotide sequence: TGCGCCAGCCTCCTCCCAGGGTCCGAGAGCTCCTACGAGCAGTACTTC.

In DNA form, the CDR3 reads TGTGCCAGCAGTGGACCTACAACAGGGGGCATCGGCTATGGCTACACCTTC. It encodes CASSGPTTGGIGYGYTF. The V and J genes are TRBV14 and TRBJ1-2; the match to TRBD1 covers 9 bases. The CDR3 covers 17 residues. Losses at the gene ends were 6 bases for V and 4 bases for J; bases not matched to a gene: 15. Germline CDR1 and CDR2: SGHDN and FVKESK.

CDR3 amino acids: CATSRAGNSYEQYF. CDR3 DNA: TGTGCCACCAGCAGAGCCGGAAACTCCTACGAGCAGTACTTC. The chain carries TRBV15 and TRBJ2-7; D is unresolved. This CDR3 has 14 residues. V was trimmed by 1 base and J by 0 bases, leaving 7 bases between them. Looked up from germline, CDR1 is LNHNV and CDR2 is YYDKDF (reference sequence).

The rearrangement uses TRBV29-1 and TRBJ1-1; maybe TRBD1 (6 bases). CDR3 length equals 12 residues. The V gene's germline CDR1 is SQVTM and CDR2 ANQGSEA. Between the trimmed V and J ends, which lost 3 bases and 4 bases, there was a span of 9 bases. DNA of the CDR3: TGCAGCGTTGAGAGGGGGGGCACTGAAGCTTTCTTT. Translating it yields CSVERGGTEAFF.

V and J are TRBV11-2 and TRBJ2-3, with no clear D. V was trimmed by 3 bases and J by 2 bases, leaving 12 bases between them. This CDR3 has 15 amino acids. Germline values: CDR1 SGHAT, CDR2 FQNNGV. CDR3 nucleotide sequence: TGTGCCAGCAGCTTCCGACTGTCCTCCACAGATACGCAGTATTTT. This encodes CASSFRLSSTDTQYF.

The gene calls are TRBV6-5 and TRBJ2-7, with 11 bases aligning to TRBD2. The CDR3 is 16 residues long. Germline V gene lookup returns CDR1 MNHEY and CDR2 SVGAGI. The V and J ends lost 4 bases and 0 bases, in that order; junction bases with no gene match: 5. CDR3 in amino acids: CASSSLAGGSSYEQYF. Here the CDR3 DNA reads TGTGCCAGCAGTTCATTAGCGGGAGGGAGCTCCTACGAGCAGTACTTC.

The chain joins TRBV10-3 to TRBJ1-3; D perhaps matches TRBD1 (5 bases). Germline values: CDR1 ENHRY, CDR2 SYGVKD. CDR3 length: 14 amino acids. V was trimmed by 6 bases and J by 0 bases, leaving 9 bases between them. The CDR3 DNA sequence: TGTGCCATCAGGGCCGGGACCTCTGGAAACACCATATATTTT. Amino acids: CAIRAGTSGNTIYF.

CDR3 residues: CASSPGTGANVLTF. DNA of the CDR3: TGTGCCAGTAGCCCAGGGACTGGGGCCAACGTCCTGACTTTC. This chain joins TRBV19 and TRBJ2-6, with D perhaps TRBD1 (5 bases). V lost 6 bases, J lost 2 bases, and 8 bases lay in between. CDR1 and CDR2 from the germline V gene are LNHDA and SQIVND (reference sequence). The CDR3 contains 14 residues.

The rearrangement links TRBV18 to TRBJ2-5; D gene ambiguous. Per the germline V gene, CDR1 is KGHSH and CDR2 is LQKENI. The CDR3 totals 12 residues. Deletions cut 5 bases from V and 2 bases from J, with 6 bases between. CDR3 DNA sequence: TGTGCCAGCTCAGCTAAACAAGAGACCCAGTACTTC. This encodes CASSAKQETQYF.

The chain is built from TRBV10-2 and TRBJ2-1; D assignment may be TRBD1 or TRBD2 (5 bases each). The V end was cut by 3 bases, the J end by 7 bases, with 22 bases between. The CDR3 covers 17 residues. Germline V gene sequence: CDR1 WSHSY, CDR2 SAAADI. The CDR3 reads CASSERGRDHLGNEQFF. In nucleotides, the CDR3 is TGCGCCAGCAGTGAAAGGGGTCGGGACCACCTCGGGAATGAGCAGTTCTTC.

This chain links TRBV28 with TRBJ2-1; 7 bases are shared with TRBD1. Losses at the gene ends were 7 bases for V and 8 bases for J; bases not matched to a gene: 5. Germline CDR1 is MDHEN and CDR2 is SYDVKM. The CDR3 runs to 12 residues. CDR3 residues: CASTPRGHEQFF. The CDR3 DNA follows: TGTGCCAGCACCCCTAGGGGGCATGAGCAGTTCTTC.

The chain uses TRBV7-8 and TRBJ1-2; D is possibly TRBD1 (5 bases). The CDR3 extends over 16 amino acids. V shed 5 bases and J shed 4 bases, with 20 bases lying between them. Germline CDR1 is SGHVS and CDR2 is FQNEAQ. CDR3 sequence (DNA): TGTGCCAGCAGCCCAGGGACTGCCCAGCGGGTCTATGGCTACACCTTC. Translating gives CASSPGTAQRVYGYTF.

The V and J genes are TRBV18 and TRBJ1-2; weak D call: TRBD1 (5 bases). The CDR3 is made up of 15 amino acids. Germline CDR1 reads KGHSH; CDR2 reads LQKENI. V was clipped by 2 bases and J by 2 bases, with 12 bases between them. The DNA for the CDR3 is TGTGCCAGCTCACCAGGGTCAGGGCAGAACTATGGCTACACCTTC. Translation gives CASSPGSGQNYGYTF.

This chain joins TRBV19 and TRBJ1-1; maybe TRBD1 (6 bases). CDR1 and CDR2 from the germline V gene are LNHDA and SQIVND (reference sequence). The CDR3 loop spans 15 amino acids. Trimming removed 6 bases at V and 4 bases at J, with 18 bases between. The chain's CDR3 is CASRFLPSGVTEAFF. CDR3 sequence (DNA): TGTGCCAGTAGATTCCTTCCCTCAGGGGTCACTGAAGCTTTCTTT.

The rearrangement links TRBV11-2 to TRBJ2-3; a weak D match, TRBD2 (6 bases). The ends were cut back, 5 bases at V and 6 bases at J, with 15 bases in the middle. The CDR3 runs 14 residues. Germline lookup yields CDR1 SGHAT and CDR2 FQNNGV. CDR3 DNA: TGTGCCAGCAGCCACCCGAATGGGGGGGATACGCAGTATTTT. It yields the protein CASSHPNGGDTQYF. Filled out from reference TRBV11-2 and TRBJ2-3, the complete variable domain reads EAGVAQSPRYKIIEKRQSVAFWCNPISGHATLYWYQQILGQGPKLLIQFQNNGVVDDSQLPKDRFSAERLKGVDSTLKIQPAKLEDSAVYLCASSHPNGGDTQYFGPGTRLTVL.

This clone is a singleton in its sample. V is TRBV6-5 and J is TRBJ2-3; weak D call: TRBD2 (5 bases). Germline CDR1 is MNHEY and CDR2 is SVGAGI. The V gene lost 9 bases and the J gene lost 4 bases, with 17 bases spanning the gap. The CDR3 has 14 amino acids. The CDR3 DNA follows: TGTGCCAGTAGTGAGGGTGTTGAGTCAGATACGCAGTATTTT. This codes for CASSEGVESDTQYF.

The chain couples TRBV10-2 to TRBJ2-7; 7 bases are a match to TRBD2. CDR1 is WSHSY, CDR2 SAAADI, per germline. V shed 6 bases and J 1 base; nucleotides not matched to a gene: 6. There are 14 residues in the CDR3. CDR3 region: CASRLSGFSYEQYF. CDR3 in DNA: TGCGCCAGCAGACTTAGCGGGTTTTCCTACGAGCAGTACTTC.

This rearrangement joins TRBV6-1 to TRBJ1-1; D is ambiguous. The V end lost 6 bases, the J end lost 4 bases, and 12 bases lay between the germline ends. The germline CDR1 and CDR2 sequences are MNHNS and SASEGT. CDR3 length equals 13 residues. The CDR3 loop reads CASRNTLPTEAFF. DNA for the CDR3: TGTGCCAGCAGGAATACACTGCCCACTGAAGCTTTCTTT.

The chain joins TRBV7-9 to TRBJ2-7, with D uncertain. CDR1 and CDR2 from the germline V gene are SEHNR and FQNEAQ (reference sequence). CDR3 length: 15 residues. Trimming shortened V by 6 bases and J by 3 bases, and 18 bases separated the two germline ends. CDR3 sequence: CASSPLATPLYEQYF. The CDR3 bases are TGTGCCAGCAGTCCCCTGGCCACTCCCCTCTACGAGCAGTACTTC.

Of note for this clone: The junction differs from germline at one of its ends, possibly a read error. The rearrangement joins TRBV10-2 to TRBJ2-1; D is undetermined. This CDR3 contains 12 residues. CDR1 is WSHSY, CDR2 SAAADI, per germline. In DNA, the CDR3 is TGCGCCAGCAGTGATTCCCCGTACCCCCATGTCTTC. This encodes CASSDSPYPHVF.

This rearrangement joins TRBV4-3 to TRBJ1-1, with TRBD1 matching over 10 bases. The germline gives CDR1 LGHNA, CDR2 YSLEER. The CDR3 consists of 19 residues. The J segment lost 3 bases and the V segment lost 0 bases, leaving 13 bases of the junction unmatched. CDR3 sequence reads: CASSQDRGGGGQGDTEAFF. In DNA, the CDR3 is TGCGCCAGCAGCCAAGATAGAGGTGGAGGAGGACAGGGGGACACTGAAGCTTTCTTT.

V usage is TRBV10-3 and J usage is TRBJ2-1; TRBD1 might be the D (6 bases). Germline lookup yields CDR1 ENHRY and CDR2 SYGVKD. This CDR3 has 16 residues. The V end was cut by 7 bases, the J end by 8 bases, with 24 bases between. CDR3 in DNA: TGTGCCATCACAGGAAGGACAGAGAGCTTTCGGGATGAGCAGTTCTTC. Its protein is CAITGRTESFRDEQFF.

The CDR3 nucleotides are TGTGCCAGCAGCGGGGGTGGTCCCTCCGGGACCCAGTACTTC. This encodes CASSGGGPSGTQYF. The gene calls are TRBV7-9 and TRBJ2-5, with D perhaps assigned TRBD1 or TRBD2 (5 bases each). The CDR3 totals 14 residues. V lost 5 bases to trimming and J lost 7 bases, with 17 bases between them. In germline, CDR1 is SEHNR, CDR2 FQNEAQ (reference sequence). Full variable domain (missing parts from reference TRBV7-9 and TRBJ2-5): DTGVSQNPRHKITKRGQNVTFRCDPISEHNRLYWYRQTLGQGPEFLTYFQNEAQLEKSRLLSDRFSAERPKGSFSTLEIQRTEQGDSAMYLCASSGGGPSGTQYFGPGTRLLVL.

This rearrangement joins TRBV11-2 to TRBJ1-2; TRBD1 matches 10 bases. Germline CDR1 SGHAT, CDR2 FQNNGV. The J segment lost 4 bases and the V segment lost 5 bases, leaving 4 bases of the junction unmatched. This CDR3 region has 14 residues. The CDR3, as DNA: TGTGCCAGCAGCAAGACAGGGGGCACCTATGGCTACACCTTC. The encoded protein is CASSKTGGTYGYTF.

V is TRBV29-1 and J is TRBJ2-1; tentatively, D is TRBD2 (6 bases). Looked up from germline, CDR1 is SQVTM and CDR2 is ANQGSEA. CDR3 length equals 14 residues. V lost 5 bases, J lost 6 bases, and 17 bases lay in between. CDR3 sequence: CSVLPFLASNEQFF. In nucleotides, the CDR3 is TGCAGCGTTCTCCCCTTCCTAGCGAGCAATGAGCAGTTCTTC.

The chain carries TRBV10-1 and TRBJ2-1, with TRBD2 matching 7 bases. The junction had 11 bases not matched to a gene; V was cut back by 5 bases and J by 10 bases. Germline CDR1 WNHNN, CDR2 SYGVQD (reference sequence). This CDR3 has 14 residues. In DNA form, the CDR3 reads TGCGCCAGCAGTAAAGGGAGGGCCCGGGGGGAGCAGTTCTTC. Its translation is CASSKGRARGEQFF.

The chain links TRBV7-9 to TRBJ2-7; TRBD1 is a possible D gene (5 bases). Trimming stripped 4 bases from V and 2 bases from J, with 12 bases between. Germline CDR1 SEHNR, CDR2 FQNEAQ (reference sequence). This CDR3 spans 14 amino acids. CDR3 nucleotides: TGTGCCAGCAGCTCGCAGGGTTTAGCCTACGAGCAGTACTTC. Translating gives CASSSQGLAYEQYF. The entire variable domain, with the rest obtained from reference TRBV7-9 and TRBJ2-7, is as follows: DTGVSQNPRHKITKRGQNVTFRCDPISEHNRLYWYRQTLGQGPEFLTYFQNEAQLEKSRLLSDRFSAERPKGSFSTLEIQRTEQGDSAMYLCASSSQGLAYEQYFGPGTRLTVT.

J is TRBJ2-3 and V is TRBV25-1; D gene uncertain. Germline V lookup: CDR1 MGHDK, CDR2 SYGVNS. The V end lost 7 bases, the J end lost 3 bases, and 14 bases lay between the germline ends. There are 14 residues in the CDR3. This chain's CDR3 is CASKPPGGTDTQYF. Here the CDR3 DNA reads TGTGCCAGCAAGCCTCCAGGCGGAACAGATACGCAGTATTTT.

The V and J genes are TRBV11-2 and TRBJ2-1; 14 nucleotides agree with TRBD2. The germline V gene has CDR1 SGHAT and CDR2 FQNNGV. V was clipped by 4 bases and J by 9 bases; unmatched bases: 11. CDR3 length: 17 residues. The CDR3 DNA is TGTGCCAGCAGCTCGGGGACTAGCGGGAGTCTGGTTGGTGAGCAGTTCTTC. Residues: CASSSGTSGSLVGEQFF.

This chain uses TRBV10-2 with TRBJ2-2; D may be TRBD1 or TRBD2 (5 bases each). Trimming removed 6 bases from V and 2 bases from J, with 13 bases in between. CDR3 size: 15 residues. Germline CDR1 WSHSY, CDR2 SAAADI. DNA for the CDR3: TGCGCCAGCAGAACTCCGGGGCCTAACACCGGGGAGCTGTTTTTT. It yields the protein CASRTPGPNTGELFF.